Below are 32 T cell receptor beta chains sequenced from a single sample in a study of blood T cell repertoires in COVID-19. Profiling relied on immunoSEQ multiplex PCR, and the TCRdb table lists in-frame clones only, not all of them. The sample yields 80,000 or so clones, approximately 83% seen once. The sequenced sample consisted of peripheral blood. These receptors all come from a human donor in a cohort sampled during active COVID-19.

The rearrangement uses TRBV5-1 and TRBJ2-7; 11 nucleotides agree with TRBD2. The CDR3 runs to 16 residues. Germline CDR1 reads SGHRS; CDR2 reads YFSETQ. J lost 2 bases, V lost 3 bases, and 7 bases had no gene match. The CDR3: CASSWTGTSGTYEQYF. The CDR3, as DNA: TGCGCCAGCAGCTGGACCGGGACTAGCGGTACCTACGAGCAGTACTTC.

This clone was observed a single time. Here the CDR3 reads CASSLAGASGNTIYF. The CDR3 coding sequence is TGTGCCAGCAGCTTAGCTGGGGCCTCTGGAAACACCATATATTTT. The chain joins TRBV7-2 to TRBJ1-3; a weak D match, TRBD1 (5 bases). This CDR3 region has 15 residues. Germline V gives CDR1 SGHTA, CDR2 FQGNSA. With 0 bases removed from V and 0 bases from J, the gap between germline ends came to 6 bases.

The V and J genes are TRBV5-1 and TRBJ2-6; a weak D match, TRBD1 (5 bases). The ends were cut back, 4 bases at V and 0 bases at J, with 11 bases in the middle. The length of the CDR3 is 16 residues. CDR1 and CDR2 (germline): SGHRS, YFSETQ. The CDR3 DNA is TGCGCCAGCAGCCCAAGACAGAGCTCTGGGGCCAACGTCCTGACTTTC. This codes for CASSPRQSSGANVLTF.

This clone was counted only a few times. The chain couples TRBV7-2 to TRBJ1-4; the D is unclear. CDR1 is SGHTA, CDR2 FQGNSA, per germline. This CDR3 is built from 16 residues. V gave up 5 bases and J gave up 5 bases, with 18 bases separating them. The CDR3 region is CASSPSASRSNEKLFF. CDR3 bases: TGTGCCAGCAGCCCCTCCGCGTCGAGGAGCAATGAAAAACTGTTTTTT.

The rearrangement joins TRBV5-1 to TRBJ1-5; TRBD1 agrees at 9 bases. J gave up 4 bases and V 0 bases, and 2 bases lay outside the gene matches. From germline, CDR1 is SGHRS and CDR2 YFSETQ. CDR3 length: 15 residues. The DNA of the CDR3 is TGCGCCAGCAGCTTGGCGACAGGGGGAAATCAGCCCCAGCATTTT. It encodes CASSLATGGNQPQHF.

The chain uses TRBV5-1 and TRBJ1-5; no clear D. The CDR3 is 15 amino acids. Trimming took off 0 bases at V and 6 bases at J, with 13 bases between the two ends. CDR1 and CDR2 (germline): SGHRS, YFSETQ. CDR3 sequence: CASSLEGGWSQPQHF. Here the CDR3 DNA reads TGCGCCAGCAGCTTGGAGGGAGGGTGGTCTCAGCCCCAGCATTTT.

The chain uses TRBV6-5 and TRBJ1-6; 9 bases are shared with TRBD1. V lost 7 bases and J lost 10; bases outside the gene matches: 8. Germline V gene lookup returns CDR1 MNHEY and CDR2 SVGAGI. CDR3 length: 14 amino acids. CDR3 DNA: TGTGCCAGCACCATGGGACAGGGCGGATCACCCCTCCACTTT. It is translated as CASTMGQGGSPLHF.

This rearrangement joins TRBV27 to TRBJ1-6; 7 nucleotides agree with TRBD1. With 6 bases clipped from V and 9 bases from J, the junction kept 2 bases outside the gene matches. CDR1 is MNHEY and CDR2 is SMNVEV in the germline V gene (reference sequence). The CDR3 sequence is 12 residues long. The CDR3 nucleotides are TGTGCCAGCAGAACAGGGGTTTCACCCCTCCACTTT. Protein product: CASRTGVSPLHF.

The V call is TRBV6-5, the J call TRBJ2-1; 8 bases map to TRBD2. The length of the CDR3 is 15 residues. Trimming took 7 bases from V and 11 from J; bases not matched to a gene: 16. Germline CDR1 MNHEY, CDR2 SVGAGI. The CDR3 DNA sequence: TGTGCCAGCATCCCGTTAAAAGCGGGAGCTTTCAAGCAGTTCTTC. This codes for CASIPLKAGAFKQFF.

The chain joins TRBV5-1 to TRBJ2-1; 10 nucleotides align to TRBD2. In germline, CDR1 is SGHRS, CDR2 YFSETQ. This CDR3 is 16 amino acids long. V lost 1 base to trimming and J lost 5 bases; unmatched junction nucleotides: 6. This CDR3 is CASSLFGLAGDNEQFF. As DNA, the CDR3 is TGCGCCAGCAGCTTGTTCGGTCTAGCGGGGGACAATGAGCAGTTCTTC.

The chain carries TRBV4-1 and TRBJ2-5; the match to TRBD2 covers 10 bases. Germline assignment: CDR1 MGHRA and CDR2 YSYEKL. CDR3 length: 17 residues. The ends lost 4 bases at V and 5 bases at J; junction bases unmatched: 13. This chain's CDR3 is CASSLGIGLAGEETQYF. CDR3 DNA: TGCGCCAGCAGCCTAGGCATTGGTCTAGCGGGAGAGGAGACCCAGTACTTC.

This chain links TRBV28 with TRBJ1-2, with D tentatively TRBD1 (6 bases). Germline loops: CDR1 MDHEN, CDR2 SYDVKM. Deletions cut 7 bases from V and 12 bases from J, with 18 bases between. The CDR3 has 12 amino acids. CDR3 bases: TGTGCCAGCACTTCCAGAGGGACACAGAACACCTTC. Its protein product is CASTSRGTQNTF.

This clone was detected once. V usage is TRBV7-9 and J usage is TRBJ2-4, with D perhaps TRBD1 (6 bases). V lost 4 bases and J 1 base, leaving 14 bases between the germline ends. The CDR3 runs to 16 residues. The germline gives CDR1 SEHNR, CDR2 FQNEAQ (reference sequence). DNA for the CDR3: TGTGCCAGCAGCTCAGGACCGACAGGTGCCAAAAACATTCAGTACTTC. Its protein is CASSSGPTGAKNIQYF.

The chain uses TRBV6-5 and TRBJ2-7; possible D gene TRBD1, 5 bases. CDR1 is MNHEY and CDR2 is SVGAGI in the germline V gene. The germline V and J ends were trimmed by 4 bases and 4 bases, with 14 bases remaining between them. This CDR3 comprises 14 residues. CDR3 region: CASSSQGYQYEQYF. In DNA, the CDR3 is TGTGCCAGCAGTTCCCAGGGTTATCAGTACGAGCAGTACTTC.

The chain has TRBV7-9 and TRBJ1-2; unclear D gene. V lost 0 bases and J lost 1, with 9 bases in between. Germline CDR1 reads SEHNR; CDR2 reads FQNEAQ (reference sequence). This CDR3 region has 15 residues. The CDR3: CASSLAPSVNYGYTF. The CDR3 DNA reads TGTGCCAGCAGCTTAGCACCGTCAGTTAACTATGGCTACACCTTC.

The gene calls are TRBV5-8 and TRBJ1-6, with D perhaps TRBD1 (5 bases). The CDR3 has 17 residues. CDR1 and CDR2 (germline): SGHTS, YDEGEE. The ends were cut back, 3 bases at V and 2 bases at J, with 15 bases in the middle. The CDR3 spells CASSSATEVAYNSPLHF. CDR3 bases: TGTGCCAGCAGCTCGGCGACAGAGGTAGCCTATAATTCACCCCTCCACTTT.

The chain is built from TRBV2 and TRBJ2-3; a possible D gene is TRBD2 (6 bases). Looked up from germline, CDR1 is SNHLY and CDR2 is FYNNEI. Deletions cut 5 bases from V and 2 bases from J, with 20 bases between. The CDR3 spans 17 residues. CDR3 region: CASSLAGSPTVTDTQYF. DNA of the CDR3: TGTGCCAGCAGTCTGGCCGGGAGTCCTACGGTCACAGATACGCAGTATTTT.

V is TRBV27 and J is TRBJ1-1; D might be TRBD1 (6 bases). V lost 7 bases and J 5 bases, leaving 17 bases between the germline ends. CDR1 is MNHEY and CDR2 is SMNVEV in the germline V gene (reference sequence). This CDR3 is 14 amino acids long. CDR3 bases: TGTGCCAGCACCCTAAACAGGGATGGAACTGAAGCTTTCTTT. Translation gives CASTLNRDGTEAFF.

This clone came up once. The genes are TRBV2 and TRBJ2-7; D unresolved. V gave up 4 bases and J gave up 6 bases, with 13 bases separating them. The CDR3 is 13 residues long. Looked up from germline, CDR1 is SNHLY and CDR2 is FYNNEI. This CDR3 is CASSAYSESEQYF. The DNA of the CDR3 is TGTGCCAGCAGTGCTTACAGTGAATCCGAGCAGTACTTC.

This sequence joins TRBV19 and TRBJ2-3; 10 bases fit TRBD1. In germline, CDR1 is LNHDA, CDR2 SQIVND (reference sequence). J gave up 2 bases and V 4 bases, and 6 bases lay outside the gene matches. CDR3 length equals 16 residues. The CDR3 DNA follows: TGTGCCAGTAGTAGGGACAGGGGCGTCATCACAGATACGCAGTATTTT. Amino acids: CASSRDRGVITDTQYF. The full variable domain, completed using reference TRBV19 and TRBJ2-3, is DGGITQSPKYLFRKEGQNVTLSCEQNLNHDAMYWYRQDPGQGLRLIYYSQIVNDFQKGDIAEGYSVSREKKESFPLTVTSAQKNPTAFYLCASSRDRGVITDTQYFGPGTRLTVL.

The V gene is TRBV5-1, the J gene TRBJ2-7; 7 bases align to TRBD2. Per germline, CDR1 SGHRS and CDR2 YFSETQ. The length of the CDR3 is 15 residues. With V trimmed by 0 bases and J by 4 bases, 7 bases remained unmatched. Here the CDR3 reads CASSLGGRDGYEQYF. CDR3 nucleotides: TGCGCCAGCAGCTTGGGCGGGAGAGATGGATACGAGCAGTACTTC.

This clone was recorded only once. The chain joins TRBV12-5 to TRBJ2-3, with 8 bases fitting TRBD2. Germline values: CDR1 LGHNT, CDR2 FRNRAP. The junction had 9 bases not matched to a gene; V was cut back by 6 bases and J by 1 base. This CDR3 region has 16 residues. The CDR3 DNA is TGTGCTAGTGGGCCCGGGGGGGAATGGGGCACAGATACGCAGTATTTT. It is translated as CASGPGGEWGTDTQYF.

The CDR3 DNA sequence: TGTGCCAGCAGCCCACAGAGCTCCTACAATGAGCAGTTCTTC. Its translation: CASSPQSSYNEQFF. The gene calls are TRBV11-3 and TRBJ2-1; unclear D gene. The germline V gene has CDR1 SGHNT and CDR2 YENEEA. The CDR3 length is 14 residues. V was trimmed by 5 bases and J by 0 bases, leaving 8 bases between them.

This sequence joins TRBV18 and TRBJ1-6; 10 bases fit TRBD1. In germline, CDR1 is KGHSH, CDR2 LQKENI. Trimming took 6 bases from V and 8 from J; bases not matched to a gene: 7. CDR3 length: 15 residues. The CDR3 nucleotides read TGTGCCAGCTCCGGGGGACAGGGGTTTGATTCACCCCTCCACTTT. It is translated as CASSGGQGFDSPLHF.

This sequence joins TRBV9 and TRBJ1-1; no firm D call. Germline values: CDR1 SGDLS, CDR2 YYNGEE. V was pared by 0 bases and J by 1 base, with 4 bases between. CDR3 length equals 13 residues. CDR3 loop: CASSVEQNTEAFF. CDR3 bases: TGTGCCAGCAGCGTAGAACAGAACACTGAAGCTTTCTTT. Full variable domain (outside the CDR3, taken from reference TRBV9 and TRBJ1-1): DSGVTQTPKHLITATGQRVTLRCSPRSGDLSVYWYQQSLDQGLQFLIQYYNGEERAKGNILERFSAQQFPDLHSELNLSSLELGDSALYFCASSVEQNTEAFFGQGTRLTVV.

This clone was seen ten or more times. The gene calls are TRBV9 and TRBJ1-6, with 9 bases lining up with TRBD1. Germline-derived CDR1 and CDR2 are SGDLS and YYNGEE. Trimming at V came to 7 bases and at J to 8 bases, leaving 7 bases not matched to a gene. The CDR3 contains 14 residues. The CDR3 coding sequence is TGTGCCAGCGGAACGACAGGGGGGTATTCACCCCTCCACTTT. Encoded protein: CASGTTGGYSPLHF.

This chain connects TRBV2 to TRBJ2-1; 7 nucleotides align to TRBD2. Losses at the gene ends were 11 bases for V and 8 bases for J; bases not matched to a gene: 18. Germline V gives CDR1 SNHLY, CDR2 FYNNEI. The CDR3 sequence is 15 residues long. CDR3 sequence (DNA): TGTGCCGATCACTCGGGCGGGAGCCCCCGGGATGAGCAGTTCTTC. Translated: CADHSGGSPRDEQFF.

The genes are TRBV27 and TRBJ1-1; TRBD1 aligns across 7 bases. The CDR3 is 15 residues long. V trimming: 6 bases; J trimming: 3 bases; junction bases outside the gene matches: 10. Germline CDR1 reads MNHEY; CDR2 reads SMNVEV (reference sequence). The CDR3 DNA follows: TGTGCCAGCAGACCGACACAGGGGTTGCACACTGAAGCTTTCTTT. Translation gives CASRPTQGLHTEAFF.

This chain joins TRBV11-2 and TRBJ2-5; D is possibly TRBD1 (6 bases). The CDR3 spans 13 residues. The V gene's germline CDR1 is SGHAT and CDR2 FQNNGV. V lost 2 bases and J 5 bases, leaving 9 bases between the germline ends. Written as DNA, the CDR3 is TGTGCCAGCAGCTTAAGACAGGCCGAGACCCAGTACTTC. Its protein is CASSLRQAETQYF.

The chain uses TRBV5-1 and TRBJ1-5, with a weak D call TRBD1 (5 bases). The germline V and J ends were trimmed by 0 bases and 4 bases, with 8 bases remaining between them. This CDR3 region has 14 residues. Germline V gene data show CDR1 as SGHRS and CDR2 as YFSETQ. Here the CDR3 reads CASSLEGVNQPQHF. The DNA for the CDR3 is TGCGCCAGCAGCTTGGAAGGGGTTAATCAGCCCCAGCATTTT.

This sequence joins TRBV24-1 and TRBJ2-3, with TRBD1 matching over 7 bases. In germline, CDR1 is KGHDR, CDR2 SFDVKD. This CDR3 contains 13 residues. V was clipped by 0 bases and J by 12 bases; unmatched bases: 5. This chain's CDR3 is CATSDLGQDPQYF. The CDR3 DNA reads TGTGCCACCAGTGATTTGGGACAGGACCCCCAGTATTTT.

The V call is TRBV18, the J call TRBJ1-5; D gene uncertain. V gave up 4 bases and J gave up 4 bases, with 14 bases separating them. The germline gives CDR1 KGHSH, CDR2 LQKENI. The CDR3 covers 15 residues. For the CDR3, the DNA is TGTGCCAGCTCACTGTCCCGGGAACCTAATCAGCCCCAGCATTTT. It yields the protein CASSLSREPNQPQHF.